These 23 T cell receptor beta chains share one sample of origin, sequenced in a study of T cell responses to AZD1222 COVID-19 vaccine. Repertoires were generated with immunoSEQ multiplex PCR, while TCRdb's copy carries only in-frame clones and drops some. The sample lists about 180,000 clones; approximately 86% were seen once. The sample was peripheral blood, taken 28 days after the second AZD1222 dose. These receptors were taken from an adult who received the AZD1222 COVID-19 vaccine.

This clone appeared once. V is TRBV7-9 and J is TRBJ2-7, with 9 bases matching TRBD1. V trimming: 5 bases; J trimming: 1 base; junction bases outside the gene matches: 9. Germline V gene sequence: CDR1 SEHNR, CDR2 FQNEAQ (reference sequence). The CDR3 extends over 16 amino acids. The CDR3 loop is CASSPLGQGFSYEQYF. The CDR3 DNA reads TGTGCCAGCAGCCCATTGGGACAGGGATTTTCCTACGAGCAGTACTTC.

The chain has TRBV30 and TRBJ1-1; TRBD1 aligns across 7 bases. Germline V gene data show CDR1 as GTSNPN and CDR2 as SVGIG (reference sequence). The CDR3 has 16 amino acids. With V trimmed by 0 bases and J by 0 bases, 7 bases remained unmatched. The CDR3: CAWSVPDRTLNTEAFF. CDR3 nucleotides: TGTGCCTGGAGTGTACCGGACAGGACATTGAACACTGAAGCTTTCTTT.

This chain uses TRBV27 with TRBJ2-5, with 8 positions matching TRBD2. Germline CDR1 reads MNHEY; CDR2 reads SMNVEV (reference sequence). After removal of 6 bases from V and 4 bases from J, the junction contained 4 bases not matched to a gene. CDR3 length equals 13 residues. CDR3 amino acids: CASSRGGAETQYF. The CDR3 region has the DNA TGTGCCAGCAGCCGGGGGGGGGCAGAGACCCAGTACTTC.

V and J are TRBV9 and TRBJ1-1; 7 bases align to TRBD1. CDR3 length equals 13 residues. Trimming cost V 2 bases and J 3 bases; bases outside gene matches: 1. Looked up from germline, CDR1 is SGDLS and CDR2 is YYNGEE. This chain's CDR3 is CASSVQGDTEAFF. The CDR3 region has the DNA TGTGCCAGCAGCGTCCAGGGGGACACTGAAGCTTTCTTT.

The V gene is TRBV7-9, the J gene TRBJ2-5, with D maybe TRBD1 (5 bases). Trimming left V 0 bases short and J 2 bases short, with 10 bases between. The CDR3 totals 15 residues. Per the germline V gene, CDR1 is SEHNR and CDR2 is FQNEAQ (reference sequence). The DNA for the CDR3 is TGTGCCAGCAGCTTAGCGGGGCCGCGGCAAGAGACCCAGTACTTC. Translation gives CASSLAGPRQETQYF.

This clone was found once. The DNA for the CDR3 is TGTGCCAGCAGTTTGGGCAGGACGTATGGCTACACCTTC. It translates to CASSLGRTYGYTF. The chain combines TRBV27 with TRBJ1-2, with D unclear. Germline CDR1 reads MNHEY; CDR2 reads SMNVEV (reference sequence). Trimming removed 3 bases from V and 5 bases from J, with 10 bases in between. This CDR3 comprises 13 residues.

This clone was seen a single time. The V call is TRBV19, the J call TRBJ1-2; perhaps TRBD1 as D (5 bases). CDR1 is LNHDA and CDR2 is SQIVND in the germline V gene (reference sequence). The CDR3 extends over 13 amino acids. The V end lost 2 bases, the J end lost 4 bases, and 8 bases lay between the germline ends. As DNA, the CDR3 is TGTGCCAGTAGTATACGGGACGGCTATGGCTACACCTTC. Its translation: CASSIRDGYGYTF.

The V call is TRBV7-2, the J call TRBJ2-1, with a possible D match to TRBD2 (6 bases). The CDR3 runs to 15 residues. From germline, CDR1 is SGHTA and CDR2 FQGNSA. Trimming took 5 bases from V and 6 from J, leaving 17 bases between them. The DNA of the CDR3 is TGTGCCAGCAGCCCCACGGGGGTTCAATTCAATGAGCAGTTCTTC. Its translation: CASSPTGVQFNEQFF.

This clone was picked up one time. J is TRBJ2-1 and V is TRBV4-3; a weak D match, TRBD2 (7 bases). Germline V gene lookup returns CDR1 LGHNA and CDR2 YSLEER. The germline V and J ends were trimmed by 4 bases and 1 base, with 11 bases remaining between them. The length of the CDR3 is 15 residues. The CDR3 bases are TGCGCCAGCAGCCCGGGGGGCCTTTCCTACAATGAGCAGTTCTTC. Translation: CASSPGGLSYNEQFF.

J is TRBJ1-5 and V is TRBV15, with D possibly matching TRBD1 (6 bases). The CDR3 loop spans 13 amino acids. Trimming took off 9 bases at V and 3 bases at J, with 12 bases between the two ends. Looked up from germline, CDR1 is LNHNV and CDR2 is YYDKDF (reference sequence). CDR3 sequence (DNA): TGTGCCACTCAGCAGGGGTACAATCAGCCCCAGCATTTT. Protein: CATQQGYNQPQHF.

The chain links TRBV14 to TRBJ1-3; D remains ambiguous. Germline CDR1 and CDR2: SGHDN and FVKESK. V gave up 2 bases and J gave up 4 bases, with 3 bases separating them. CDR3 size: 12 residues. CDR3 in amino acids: CASSQIGNTIYF. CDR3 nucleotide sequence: TGTGCCAGCAGCCAAATCGGAAACACCATATATTTT.

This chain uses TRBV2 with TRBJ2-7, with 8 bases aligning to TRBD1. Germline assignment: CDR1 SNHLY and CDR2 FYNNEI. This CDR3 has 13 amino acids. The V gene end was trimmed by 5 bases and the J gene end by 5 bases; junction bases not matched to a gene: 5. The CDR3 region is CASSPDRENEQYF. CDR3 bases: TGTGCCAGCAGTCCGGACAGGGAGAACGAGCAGTACTTC.

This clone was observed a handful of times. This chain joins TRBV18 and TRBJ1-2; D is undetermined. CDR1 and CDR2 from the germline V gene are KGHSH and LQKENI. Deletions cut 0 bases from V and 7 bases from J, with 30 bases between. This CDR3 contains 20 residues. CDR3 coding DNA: TGTGCCAGCTCACCACCGTCATTGACGCGGCCGACACCCCATAATAGTGGCTACACCTTC. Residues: CASSPPSLTRPTPHNSGYTF.

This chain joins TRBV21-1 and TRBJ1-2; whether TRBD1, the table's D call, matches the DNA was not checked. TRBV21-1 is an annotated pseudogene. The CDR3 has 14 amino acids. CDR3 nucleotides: TGTGCCAGCAGCAAAGGACCACAGGGATATGGCTACACCTTC. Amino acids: CASSKGPQGYGYTF.

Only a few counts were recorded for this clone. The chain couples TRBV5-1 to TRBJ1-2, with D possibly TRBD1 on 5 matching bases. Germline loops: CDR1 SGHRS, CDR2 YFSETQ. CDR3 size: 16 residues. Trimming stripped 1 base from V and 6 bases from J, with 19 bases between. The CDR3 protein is CASSLTRGELGNGYTF. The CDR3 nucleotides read TGCGCCAGCAGCTTGACTCGGGGGGAGTTGGGAAATGGCTACACCTTC.

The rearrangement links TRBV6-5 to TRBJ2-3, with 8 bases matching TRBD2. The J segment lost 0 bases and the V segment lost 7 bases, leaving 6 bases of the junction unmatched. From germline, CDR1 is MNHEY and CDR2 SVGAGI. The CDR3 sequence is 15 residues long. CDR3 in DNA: TGTGCCAGCACCCTCACTAGCGGAAGCACAGATACGCAGTATTTT. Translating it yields CASTLTSGSTDTQYF.

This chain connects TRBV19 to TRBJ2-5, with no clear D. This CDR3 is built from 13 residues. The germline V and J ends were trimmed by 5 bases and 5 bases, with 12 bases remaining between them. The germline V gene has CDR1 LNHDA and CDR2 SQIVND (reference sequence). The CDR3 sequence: CASSPRLAETQYF. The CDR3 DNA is TGTGCCAGTAGTCCCCGCCTTGCGGAGACCCAGTACTTC.

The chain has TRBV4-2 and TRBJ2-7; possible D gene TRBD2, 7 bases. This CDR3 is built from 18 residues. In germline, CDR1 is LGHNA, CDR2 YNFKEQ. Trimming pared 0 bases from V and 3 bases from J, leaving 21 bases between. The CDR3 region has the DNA TGTGCCAGCAGCCAAGATCTTAGTGGGGCGGGGGCAAACTACGAGCAGTACTTC. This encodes CASSQDLSGAGANYEQYF.

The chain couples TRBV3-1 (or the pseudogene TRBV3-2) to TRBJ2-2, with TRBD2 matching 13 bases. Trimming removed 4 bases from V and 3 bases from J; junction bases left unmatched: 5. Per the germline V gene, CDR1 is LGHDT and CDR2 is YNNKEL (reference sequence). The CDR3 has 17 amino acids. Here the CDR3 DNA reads TGTGCCAGCAGCCTTACTAGCGGGGGGGCCTACACCGGGGAGCTGTTTTTT. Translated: CASSLTSGGAYTGELFF.

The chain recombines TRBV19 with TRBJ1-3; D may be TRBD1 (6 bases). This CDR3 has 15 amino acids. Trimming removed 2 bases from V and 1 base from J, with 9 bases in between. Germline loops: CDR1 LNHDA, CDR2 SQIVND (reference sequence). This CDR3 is CASSINRESGNTIYF. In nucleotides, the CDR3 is TGTGCCAGTAGTATAAACAGGGAGTCTGGAAACACCATATATTTT. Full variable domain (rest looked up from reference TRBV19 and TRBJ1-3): DGGITQSPKYLFRKEGQNVTLSCEQNLNHDAMYWYRQDPGQGLRLIYYSQIVNDFQKGDIAEGYSVSREKKESFPLTVTSAQKNPTAFYLCASSINRESGNTIYFGEGSWLTVV.

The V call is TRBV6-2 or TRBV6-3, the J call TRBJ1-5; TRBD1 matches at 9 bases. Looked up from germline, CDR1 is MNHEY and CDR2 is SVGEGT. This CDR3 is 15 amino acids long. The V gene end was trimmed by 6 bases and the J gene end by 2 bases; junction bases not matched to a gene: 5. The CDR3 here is CASSRQGVGNQPQHF. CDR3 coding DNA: TGTGCCAGCAGCAGACAGGGGGTGGGCAATCAGCCCCAGCATTTT.

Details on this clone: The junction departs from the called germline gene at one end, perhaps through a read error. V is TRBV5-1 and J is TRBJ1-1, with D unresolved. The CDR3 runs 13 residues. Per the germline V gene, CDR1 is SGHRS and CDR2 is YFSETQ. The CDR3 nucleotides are TGCGCCAGCAGCTTGACCCCCGCCCATCCCGGGTCCTTT. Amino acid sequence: CASSLTPAHPGSF.

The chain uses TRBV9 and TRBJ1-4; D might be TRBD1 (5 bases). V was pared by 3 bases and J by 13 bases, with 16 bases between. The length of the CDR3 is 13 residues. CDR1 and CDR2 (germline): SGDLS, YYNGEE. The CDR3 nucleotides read TGTGCCAGCAGCGGCCTGAGCGTCGACAGACTGTTTTTT. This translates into CASSGLSVDRLFF.